This T cell receptor beta chain was found in a study of response to subunit inactivated influenza vaccine. TCRdb recomputed calls from the RT-PCR reads with MiXCR, one row per CDR3 protein. This repertoire shows some 850,000 distinct CDR3 sequences, about 18% found once; its top ten account for under 13%. On this clonotype itself: Its antigen is unidentified.

The CDR3 is 12 amino acids. Trimming cost V 1 base and J 5 bases, with 6 bases left between them. CDR1 and CDR2 (germline): SGHAT, FQNNGV. General observations from the study: Few additional T cells are recruited per seasonal influenza vaccination, authors suggested.

The sequencing used PBMCs from blood, collected around 5 days after vaccination. The rearrangement uses TRBV11-2 and TRBJ2-7; D is unresolved. This sequence originates from a middle-aged man who received an inactivated influenza vaccine. The CDR3 nucleotides read TGTGCCAGCAGCTTAGGCCATAACGAGCAGTACTTC. Protein sequence: CASSLGHNEQYF.